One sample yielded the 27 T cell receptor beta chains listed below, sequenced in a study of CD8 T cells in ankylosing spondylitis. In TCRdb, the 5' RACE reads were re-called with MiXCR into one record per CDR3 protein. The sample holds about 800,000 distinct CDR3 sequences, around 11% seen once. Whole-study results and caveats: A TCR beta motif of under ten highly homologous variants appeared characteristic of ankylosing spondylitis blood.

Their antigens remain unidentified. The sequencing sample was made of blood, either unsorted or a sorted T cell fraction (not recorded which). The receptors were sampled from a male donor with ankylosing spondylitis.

CDR3 nucleotides: TGCGCCAGCAGCTTTCTCCGGGACTTGGGGGACCATACGCAGTATTTT. This codes for CASSFLRDLGDHTQYF. The chain joins TRBV5-1 to TRBJ2-3; D might be TRBD2 (6 bases). This CDR3 has 16 residues. Trimming removed 2 bases from V and 7 bases from J, with 20 bases in between. Germline CDR1 is SGHRS and CDR2 is YFSETQ.

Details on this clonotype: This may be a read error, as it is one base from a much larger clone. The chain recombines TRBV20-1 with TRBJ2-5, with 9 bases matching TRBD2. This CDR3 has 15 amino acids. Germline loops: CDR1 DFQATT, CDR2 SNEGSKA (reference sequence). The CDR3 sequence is CCARSPSGVGETQYF. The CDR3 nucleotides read TGCTGTGCTAGGTCCCCTAGCGGGGTGGGGGAGACCCAGTACTTC.

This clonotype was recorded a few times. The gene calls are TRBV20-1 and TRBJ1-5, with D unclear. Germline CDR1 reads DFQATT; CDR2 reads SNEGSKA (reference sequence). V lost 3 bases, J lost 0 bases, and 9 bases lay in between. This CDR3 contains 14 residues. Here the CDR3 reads CSASLAASNQPQHF. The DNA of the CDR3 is TGCAGTGCTAGTTTGGCAGCTAGCAATCAGCCCCAGCATTTT.

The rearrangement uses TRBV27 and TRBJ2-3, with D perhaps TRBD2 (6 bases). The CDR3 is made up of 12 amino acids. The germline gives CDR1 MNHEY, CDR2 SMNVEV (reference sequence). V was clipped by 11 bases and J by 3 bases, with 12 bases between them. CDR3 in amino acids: CAELGGTDTQYF. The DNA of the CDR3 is TGTGCCGAATTGGGGGGTACAGATACGCAGTATTTT.

The CDR3 DNA reads as TGCAGTGCTAGAAGGTCTAGCGGGAGTGGGACCCAGTACTTC. It codes for CSARRSSGSGTQYF. V and J are TRBV20-1 and TRBJ2-5; 10 nucleotides align to TRBD2. The ends lost 2 bases at V and 7 bases at J; junction bases unmatched: 7. The CDR3 consists of 14 residues. Germline V gene sequence: CDR1 DFQATT, CDR2 SNEGSKA (reference sequence).

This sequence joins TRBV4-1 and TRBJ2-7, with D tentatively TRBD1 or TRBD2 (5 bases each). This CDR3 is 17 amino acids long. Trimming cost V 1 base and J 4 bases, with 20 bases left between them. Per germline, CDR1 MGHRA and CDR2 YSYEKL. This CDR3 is CASSQGPGTLRGYEQYF. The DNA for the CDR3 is TGCGCCAGCAGCCAAGGCCCAGGGACCCTTCGAGGGTACGAGCAGTACTTC.

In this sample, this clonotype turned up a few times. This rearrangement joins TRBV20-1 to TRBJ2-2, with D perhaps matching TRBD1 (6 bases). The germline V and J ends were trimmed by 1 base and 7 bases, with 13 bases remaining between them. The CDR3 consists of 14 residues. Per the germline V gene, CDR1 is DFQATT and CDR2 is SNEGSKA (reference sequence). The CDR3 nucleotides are TGCAGTGCTAGAGCACCACAGGGAGTCGGGGAGCTGTTTTTT. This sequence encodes CSARAPQGVGELFF.

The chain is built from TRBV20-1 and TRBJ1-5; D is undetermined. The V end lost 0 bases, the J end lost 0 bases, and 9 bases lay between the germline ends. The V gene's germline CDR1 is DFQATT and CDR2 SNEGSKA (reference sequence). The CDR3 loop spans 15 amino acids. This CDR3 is CSARDLTLSNQPQHF. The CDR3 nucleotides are TGCAGTGCTAGAGATTTGACCCTTAGCAATCAGCCCCAGCATTTT.

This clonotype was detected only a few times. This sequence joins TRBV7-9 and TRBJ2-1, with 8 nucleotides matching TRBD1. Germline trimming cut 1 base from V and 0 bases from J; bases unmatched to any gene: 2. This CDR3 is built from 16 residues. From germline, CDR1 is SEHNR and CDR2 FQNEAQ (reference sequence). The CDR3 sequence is CASSLEDRGSYNEQFF. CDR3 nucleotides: TGTGCCAGCAGCTTAGAAGACAGGGGCTCCTACAATGAGCAGTTCTTC.

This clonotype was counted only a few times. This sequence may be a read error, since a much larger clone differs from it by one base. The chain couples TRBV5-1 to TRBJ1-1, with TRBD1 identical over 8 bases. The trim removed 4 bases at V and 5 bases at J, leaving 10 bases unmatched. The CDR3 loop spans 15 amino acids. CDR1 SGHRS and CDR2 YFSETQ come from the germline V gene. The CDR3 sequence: CASSTRDRRKTEAFF. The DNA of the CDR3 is TGCGCCAGCAGCACCCGGGACAGGAGAAAGACTGAAGCTTTCTTT.

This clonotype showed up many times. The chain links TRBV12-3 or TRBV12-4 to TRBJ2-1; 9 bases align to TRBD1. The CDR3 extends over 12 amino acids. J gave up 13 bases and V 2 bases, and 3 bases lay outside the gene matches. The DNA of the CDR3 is TGTGCCAGCAGTTTACAGGACAGGGGACAGTTCTTC. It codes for CASSLQDRGQFF.

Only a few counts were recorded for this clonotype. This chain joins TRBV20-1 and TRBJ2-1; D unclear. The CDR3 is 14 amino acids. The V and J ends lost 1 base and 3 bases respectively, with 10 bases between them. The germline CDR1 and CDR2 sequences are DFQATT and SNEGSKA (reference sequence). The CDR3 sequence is CSARGASIYNEQFF. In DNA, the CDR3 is TGCAGTGCTAGAGGTGCAAGTATCTACAATGAGCAGTTCTTC.

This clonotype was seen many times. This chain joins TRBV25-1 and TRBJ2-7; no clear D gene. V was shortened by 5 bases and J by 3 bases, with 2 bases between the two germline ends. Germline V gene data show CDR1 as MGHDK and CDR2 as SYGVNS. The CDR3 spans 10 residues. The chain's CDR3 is CASSFYEQYF. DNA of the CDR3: TGTGCCAGCAGTTTCTACGAGCAGTACTTC.

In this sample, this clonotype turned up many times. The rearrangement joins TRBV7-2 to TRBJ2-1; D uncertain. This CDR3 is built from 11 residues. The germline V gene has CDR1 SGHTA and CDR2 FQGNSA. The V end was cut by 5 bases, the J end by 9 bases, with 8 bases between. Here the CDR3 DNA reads TGTGCCAGCAGCCTTAGAGCTGAGCAGTTCTTC. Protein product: CASSLRAEQFF.

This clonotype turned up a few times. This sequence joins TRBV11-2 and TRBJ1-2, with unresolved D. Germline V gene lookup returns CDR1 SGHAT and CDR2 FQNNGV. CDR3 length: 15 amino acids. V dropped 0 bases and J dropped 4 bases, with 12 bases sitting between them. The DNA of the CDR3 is TGTGCCAGCAGCTTAGATCCTGGGCCACTCTATGGCTACACCTTC. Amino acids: CASSLDPGPLYGYTF.

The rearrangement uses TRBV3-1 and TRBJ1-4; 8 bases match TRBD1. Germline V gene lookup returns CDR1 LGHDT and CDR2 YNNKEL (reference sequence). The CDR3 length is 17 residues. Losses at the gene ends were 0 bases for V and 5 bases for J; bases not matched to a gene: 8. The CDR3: CASSQDRRTGPNEKLFF. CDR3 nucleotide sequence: TGTGCCAGCAGCCAAGACCGAAGGACAGGGCCGAATGAAAAACTGTTTTTT.

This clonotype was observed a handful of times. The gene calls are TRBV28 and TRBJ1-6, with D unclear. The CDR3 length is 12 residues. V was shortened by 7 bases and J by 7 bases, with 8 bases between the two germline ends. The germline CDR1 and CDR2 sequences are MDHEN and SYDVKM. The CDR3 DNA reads TGTGCCAGCAACGCAGGAAATTCACCCCTCCACTTT. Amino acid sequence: CASNAGNSPLHF.

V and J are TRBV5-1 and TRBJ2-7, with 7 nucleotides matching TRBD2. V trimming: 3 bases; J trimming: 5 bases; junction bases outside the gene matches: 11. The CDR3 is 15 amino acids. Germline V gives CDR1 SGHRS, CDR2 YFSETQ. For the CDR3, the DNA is TGCGCCAGCAGCTGGGGAGGGGTTCGTGGGGACGAGCAGTACTTC. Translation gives CASSWGGVRGDEQYF.

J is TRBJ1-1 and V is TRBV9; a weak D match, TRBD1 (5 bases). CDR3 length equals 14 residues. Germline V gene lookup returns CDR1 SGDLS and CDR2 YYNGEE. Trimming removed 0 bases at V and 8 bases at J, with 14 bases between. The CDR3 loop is CASSVVSGGGEAFF. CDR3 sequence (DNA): TGTGCCAGCAGCGTAGTGTCCGGGGGTGGAGAAGCTTTCTTT.

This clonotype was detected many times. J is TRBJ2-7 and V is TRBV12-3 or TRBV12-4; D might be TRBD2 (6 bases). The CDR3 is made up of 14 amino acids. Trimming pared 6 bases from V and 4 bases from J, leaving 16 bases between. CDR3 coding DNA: TGTGCCAGCAGCCCAGAGCGGGTTTGGTACGAGCAGTACTTC. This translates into CASSPERVWYEQYF.

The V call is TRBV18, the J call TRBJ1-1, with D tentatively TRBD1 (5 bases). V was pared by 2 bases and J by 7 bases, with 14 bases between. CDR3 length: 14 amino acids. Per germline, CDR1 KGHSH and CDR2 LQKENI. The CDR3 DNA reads TGTGCCAGCTCACCAACGGGGGGACGGGTTGAAGCTTTCTTT. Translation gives CASSPTGGRVEAFF.

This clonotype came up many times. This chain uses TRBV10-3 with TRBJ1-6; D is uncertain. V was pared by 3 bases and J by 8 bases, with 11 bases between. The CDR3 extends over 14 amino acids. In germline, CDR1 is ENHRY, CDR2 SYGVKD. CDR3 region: CAISDGPGYSPLHF. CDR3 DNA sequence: TGTGCCATCAGTGACGGTCCAGGCTATTCACCCCTCCACTTT.

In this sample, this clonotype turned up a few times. The CDR3 reads CSTYLPNEQFF. The CDR3 nucleotides read TGCAGCACCTATCTTCCCAATGAGCAGTTCTTC. The chain is built from TRBV29-1 and TRBJ2-1, with D unclear. The CDR3 sequence is 11 residues long. Germline V gene sequence: CDR1 SQVTM, CDR2 ANQGSEA. V was pared by 8 bases and J by 6 bases, with 11 bases between.

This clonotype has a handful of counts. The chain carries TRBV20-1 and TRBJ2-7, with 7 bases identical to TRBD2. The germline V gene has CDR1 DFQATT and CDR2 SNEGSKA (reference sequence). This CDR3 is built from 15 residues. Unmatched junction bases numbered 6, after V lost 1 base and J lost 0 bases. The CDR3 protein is CSARVGGGISYEQYF. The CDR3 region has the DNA TGCAGTGCTAGAGTCGGCGGGGGAATCTCCTACGAGCAGTACTTC.

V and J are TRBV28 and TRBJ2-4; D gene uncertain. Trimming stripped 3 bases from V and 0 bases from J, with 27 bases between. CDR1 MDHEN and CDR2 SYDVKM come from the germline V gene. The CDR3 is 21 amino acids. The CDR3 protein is CASSFIYQITAGQLAKNIQYF. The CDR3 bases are TGTGCCAGCAGTTTCATCTACCAAATTACAGCCGGGCAACTAGCCAAAAACATTCAGTACTTC.

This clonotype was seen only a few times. CDR3 DNA sequence: TGCAGCGTTGACAACAGAGGCAACTATGGCTACACCTTC. It yields the protein CSVDNRGNYGYTF. The chain combines TRBV29-1 with TRBJ1-2; no clear D. Germline V CDR1 and CDR2: SQVTM, ANQGSEA. V was cut by 3 bases and J by 2 bases, with 10 bases left in between. This CDR3 contains 13 residues. Drawing the rest from reference TRBV29-1 and TRBJ1-2, the complete variable domain is SAVISQKPSRDICQRGTSLTIQCQVDSQVTMMFWYRQQPGQSLTLIATANQGSEATYESGFVIDKFPISRPNLTFSTLTVSNMSPEDSSIYLCSVDNRGNYGYTFGSGTRLTVV.

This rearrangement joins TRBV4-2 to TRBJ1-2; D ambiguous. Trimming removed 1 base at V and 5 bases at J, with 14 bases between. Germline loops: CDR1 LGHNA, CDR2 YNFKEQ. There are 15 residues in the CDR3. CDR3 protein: CASSQAHRFAYGYTF. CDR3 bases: TGTGCCAGCAGCCAAGCTCATCGATTCGCGTATGGCTACACCTTC.